There are a few counts of the clone carrying this T cell receptor (beta chain). This entry comes from a study of identical twins. TCRdb reprocessed the 5' RACE reads with MiXCR, giving one entry per CDR3 protein. The table shows nearly 900,000 distinct CDR3 sequences, with 9% to 15% occurring only once. CDR1 MNHEY and CDR2 SVGAGI come from the germline V gene. This CDR3 comprises 14 residues. V gave up 2 bases and J gave up 2 bases, with 10 bases separating them. The same sample was also used in a study of yellow fever vaccine responses in identical twins.

Specimen: PBMCs. The V and J genes are TRBV6-5 and TRBJ2-7, with D tentatively TRBD1 (7 bases). The source of this sequence is a woman between 18 and 30 years old in good health. The CDR3 DNA is TGTGCCAGCAGTTACGACAGGGAGGCCTACGAGCAGTACTTC. Its translation is CASSYDREAYEQYF.